This section outlines one TCR beta chain sequence together with its context. The antigen it binds to is not known. Base qualities are not at hand, and no much larger clone is one base apart. Using the deep immunoSEQ assay, multiplex PCR amplified TCR CDR3 regions from genomic DNA. Genomic DNA extracted from each cell subset was distributed evenly over all wells of several immunoSEQ 96-well plates, and each plate served as one replicate. For sorted subsets, roughly 200 ng of genomic DNA, equivalent to roughly 33,000 T cell genomes, went into each replicate PCR. Purified libraries were measured with a Qubit 3.0 fluorometer, size-checked on a Bioanalyzer 2100, and measured again with the KAPA Library Quantification kit. A separate single-read 150-cycle Illumina NextSeq 550 flow cell was used to sequence each immunoSEQ 96-well plate. On the study's bioinformatics: The immunoSEQ output contained only junctional sequences without quality scores, so filtering could not match that applied to full-length reads. Sequences were annotated with PyIR, a Python wrapper for IgBLAST v1.9, using IMGT germline references to assign V/J genes and CDR3. Reads were filtered out if the reads had weak V/J assignments (E-value above 1e-6), no CDR3, stop codons, out-of-frame junctions, or ambiguous translated residues. V3J clonotypes were defined by identical inferred V gene, J gene, and CDR3 amino acid sequence. To compute the percentage overlap between repertoires, the number of shared unique clonotypes was divided by the size of the smaller repertoire. RTK rarefaction, the Chao1 estimator, and Recon v2.1 estimates of unobserved clonotypes were used to assess repertoire richness. Generation probabilities for all TCRbeta clonotypes obtained by the gDNA method from a handful of donors were computed using OLGA. TCRdb took this table from immuneACCESS and kept in-frame rearrangements with V and J called. Such tables lack part of the clones; where checked against another copy, unresolved V genes explain under half of the gap, and the rest is unexplained. The V and J calls and clone size were taken over from that table, and D and trimming were inferred from the DNA. This sample gives roughly 640,000 clones in total; less than 85% of them show up just once. Over 1.5% of the sample comes from the top ten.

These data belong to a study of shared clonotypes between healthy human individuals (TCRdb year 2020). With respect to the entire study: The cohort comprised two women and a few men aged 18 to 49 years. Per donor, three plates each were used for CD4 naive and CD4 memory, two for CD8 naive, and one for CD8 memory. Blood TCR repertoires of a handful of healthy adults were deeply sequenced to estimate repertoire size and the extent of clonotype sharing between individuals. To increase sequencing depth and limit assay-specific biases, TCR repertoire library preparation and sequencing were carried out by different laboratories using diverse techniques. Between about 0.9 and 10 billion PBMCs per donor were obtained by leukapheresis. Broader findings and caveats from the paper: Only blood was sampled, and tissue TCR repertoires likely differ from those in blood. Larger estimated clonotype richness was generally found for naive subsets than for memory subsets. Across a few donors, 5% to 6% of naive CD4, 3.5% of naive CD8, under 2.5% of memory CD4, and 0.4% of memory CD8 clonotypes were shared. Pairwise subsampling led to the expectation that sequencing depth would affect the degree of clonotype sharing among donors. Because the study included a small number of donors, the genetic and exposure-history diversity represented was limited. Compared with non-shared clonotypes, clonotypes shared by all four sorted-subset donors had higher generation probabilities. Even with the large sequencing depth, rarefaction of the sorted-subset datasets indicated that sequencing was incomplete.

Reading from cysteine to phenylalanine, the CDR3 counts 15 amino acids. Just CDR3 DNA is preserved here, 45 bases in frame from base 1. Relative to germline, V is 1 base shorter and J is 4 bases shorter, with 12 bases between their ends. The germline V gene sets CDR1 to SGHNT and CDR2 to YENEEA. Donors were healthy HIV-negative adults with no recently reported acute infections or vaccinations. All donors were Caucasian adults living in Nashville, Tennessee, USA. CD4+ T cells were enriched through magnetic negative selection, after which naive cells were positively selected on CD45RA and the remaining negative fraction served as the memory subset. Blood was obtained by leukapheresis, after which PBMCs were separated by Ficoll-Histopaque density gradient centrifugation and cryopreserved in liquid nitrogen vapor phase. Analytical flow cytometry was used to check the purity and quantity of each magnetically sorted T cell population. Each sorted fraction had its genomic DNA isolated and then quantified by UV absorbance on a Nanodrop 2000c.

This sequence uses TRBV11-3 and TRBJ2-3; there is no confident call for the D gene. This receptor was obtained from a woman under 40 in good health. Specimen: memory CD4+ T cells sorted from blood. The cell subset or site label for this specimen denotes: CD45RA-negative fraction. The CDR3 loop reads CASSLGLSGPDTQYF. The DNA sequence is given as TGTGCCAGCAGCTTAGGGCTTTCGGGCCCAGATACGCAGTATTTT.